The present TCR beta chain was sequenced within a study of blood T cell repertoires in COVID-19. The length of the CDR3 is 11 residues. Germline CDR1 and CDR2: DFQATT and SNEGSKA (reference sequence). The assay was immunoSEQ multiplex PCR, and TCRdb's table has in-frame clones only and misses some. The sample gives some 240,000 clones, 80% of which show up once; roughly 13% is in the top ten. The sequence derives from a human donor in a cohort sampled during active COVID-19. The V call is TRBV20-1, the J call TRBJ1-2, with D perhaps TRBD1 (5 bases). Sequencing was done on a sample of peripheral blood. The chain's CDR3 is CRGGGTYGYTF. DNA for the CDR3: TGCAGGGGAGGCGGGACCTATGGCTACACCTTC.